Each of the 21 T cell receptor beta chains below was sequenced from the same sample in a study of blood T cell repertoires in COVID-19. Assay: immunoSEQ multiplex PCR; the TCRdb copy retains only in-frame clones and omits some. The profile shows some 140,000 clones, 80% to 85% of them singletons. Sequenced input: peripheral blood. The receptors shown here come from a woman aged 55-69 years with active or convalescent COVID-19.

The J gene is TRBJ2-3, the V gene TRBV5-1, with 10 bases fitting TRBD2. This CDR3 comprises 16 residues. Germline V gene lookup returns CDR1 SGHRS and CDR2 YFSETQ. V trimming: 5 bases; J trimming: 2 bases; junction bases outside the gene matches: 8. The CDR3 is CASSPGLAANTDTQYF. CDR3 sequence (DNA): TGCGCCAGCAGTCCCGGACTAGCGGCCAACACAGATACGCAGTATTTT.

The gene calls are TRBV19 and TRBJ2-1; 7 bases are shared with TRBD1. Germline-derived CDR1 and CDR2 are LNHDA and SQIVND (reference sequence). This CDR3 region has 15 residues. With 5 bases clipped from V and 8 bases from J, the junction kept 12 bases outside the gene matches. CDR3 sequence: CASSLLGHTGDEQFF. In DNA, the CDR3 is TGTGCCAGTAGTCTGCTGGGGCACACAGGGGATGAGCAGTTCTTC.

V is TRBV6-6 and J is TRBJ2-3; TRBD2 agrees at 9 bases. This CDR3 has 14 amino acids. Per the germline V gene, CDR1 is MNHNY and CDR2 is SVGAGI (reference sequence). The ends lost 6 bases at V and 1 base at J; junction bases unmatched: 2. This CDR3 is CASRVAGGTDTQYF. The CDR3 bases are TGTGCCAGCAGGGTAGCGGGGGGCACAGATACGCAGTATTTT.

This CDR3 reads CASSLLAGSSYNEQFF. The CDR3 coding sequence is TGTGCCAGCAGCTTACTAGCGGGCAGCTCCTACAATGAGCAGTTCTTC. The V gene is TRBV7-3, the J gene TRBJ2-1; 8 positions agree with TRBD2. Looked up from germline, CDR1 is SGHTA and CDR2 is FQGTGA. V was clipped by 2 bases and J by 0 bases; unmatched bases: 3. This CDR3 is built from 16 residues.

The chain links TRBV5-1 to TRBJ1-2; 10 nucleotides agree with TRBD1. J lost 4 bases, V lost 4 bases, and 10 bases had no gene match. The CDR3 is made up of 16 amino acids. Germline V gene sequence: CDR1 SGHRS, CDR2 YFSETQ. The CDR3 sequence is CASSNAPGQGIYGYTF. The DNA for the CDR3 is TGCGCCAGCAGCAACGCACCGGGACAGGGGATCTATGGCTACACCTTC.

The chain joins TRBV2 to TRBJ2-2, with D possibly TRBD1 on 5 matching bases. Trimming removed 3 bases at V and 2 bases at J, with 13 bases between. This CDR3 is built from 16 residues. The germline CDR1 and CDR2 sequences are SNHLY and FYNNEI. CDR3 residues: CASSDWTNLNTGELFF. DNA for the CDR3: TGTGCCAGCAGTGACTGGACAAACCTAAACACCGGGGAGCTGTTTTTT. The full variable domain, rest sourced from reference TRBV2 and TRBJ2-2, is EPEVTQTPSHQVTQMGQEVILRCVPISNHLYFYWYRQILGQKVEFLVSFYNNEISEKSEIFDDQFSVERPDGSNFTLKIRSTKLEDSAMYFCASSDWTNLNTGELFFGEGSRLTVL.

The chain has TRBV19 and TRBJ2-1; TRBD2 aligns across 9 bases. The V segment lost 7 bases and the J segment 7 bases; nucleotides outside the gene matches: 20. The germline CDR1 and CDR2 sequences are LNHDA and SQIVND (reference sequence). This CDR3 region has 18 residues. The CDR3 DNA sequence: TGTGCCAGTACTCCTAGAGGTAGCGGGAGAGGAACGGGAAATGAGCAGTTCTTC. Its protein is CASTPRGSGRGTGNEQFF.

The CDR3 spells CASSRDRGYSPLHF. The CDR3 coding sequence is TGTGCCAGCAGCCGGGACAGGGGATACTCACCCCTCCACTTT. V and J are TRBV2 and TRBJ1-6; TRBD1 aligns across 10 bases. Germline-derived CDR1 and CDR2 are SNHLY and FYNNEI. The V segment lost 6 bases and the J segment 10 bases; nucleotides outside the gene matches: 6. This CDR3 region has 14 residues.

A few counts support this clone. The chain links TRBV6-5 to TRBJ1-5; D gene uncertain. The CDR3 totals 14 residues. V lost 4 bases and J 0 bases, leaving 7 bases between the germline ends. Germline-derived CDR1 and CDR2 are MNHEY and SVGAGI. The CDR3 protein is CASSFSDSNQPQHF. DNA of the CDR3: TGTGCCAGCAGTTTTAGTGATAGCAATCAGCCCCAGCATTTT.

This clone was observed once. The chain couples TRBV7-8 to TRBJ1-3; the match to TRBD1 covers 8 bases. V trimming: 8 bases; J trimming: 3 bases; junction bases outside the gene matches: 6. There are 14 residues in the CDR3. Germline V gene lookup returns CDR1 SGHVS and CDR2 FQNEAQ. CDR3 in DNA: TGTGCCAGCCTCCCGGACAGGGTTGGAAACACCATATATTTT. It specifies CASLPDRVGNTIYF.

V gene TRBV7-4 combines with J gene TRBJ1-5; 7 bases fit TRBD1. The CDR3 extends over 15 amino acids. The germline CDR1 and CDR2 sequences are SGHVT and SQSDAQ. V shed 5 bases, J shed 8 bases, and the junction held 12 bases outside the gene matches. In nucleotides, the CDR3 is TGTGCCAGCAGCACCGGGACAGCCCCCCTGGAGCCCCAGCATTTT. This gives the protein CASSTGTAPLEPQHF.

The genes are TRBV28 and TRBJ2-1, with 9 bases lining up with TRBD2. Germline V gene data show CDR1 as MDHEN and CDR2 as SYDVKM. With 4 bases clipped from V and 8 bases from J, the junction kept 9 bases outside the gene matches. CDR3 length: 15 amino acids. This chain's CDR3 is CASSSSGRGGDEQFF. In nucleotides, the CDR3 is TGTGCCAGCAGTTCTAGTGGGCGGGGGGGCGATGAGCAGTTCTTC.

V and J are TRBV11-2 and TRBJ2-2; possibly TRBD2 for D (6 bases). Trimming cost V 5 bases and J 0 bases, with 16 bases left between them. The CDR3 is made up of 17 amino acids. Germline V gene sequence: CDR1 SGHAT, CDR2 FQNNGV. The CDR3 sequence is CASSPGRYLANTGELFF. The CDR3 region has the DNA TGTGCCAGCAGCCCTGGGAGGTATCTCGCGAACACCGGGGAGCTGTTTTTT.

The chain uses TRBV27 and TRBJ1-4; TRBD1 matches at 10 bases. CDR3 size: 16 residues. V dropped 5 bases and J dropped 14; count of bases not matched to a gene: 17. The germline gives CDR1 MNHEY, CDR2 SMNVEV (reference sequence). DNA for the CDR3: TGTGCCAGCAGTCCTCCGCCGGGGACAGGGGATTTCTCGCTGTTTTTT. Its protein is CASSPPPGTGDFSLFF. The full variable domain, rest sourced from reference TRBV27 and TRBJ1-4, is EAQVTQNPRYLITVTGKKLTVTCSQNMNHEYMSWYRQDPGLGLRQIYYSMNVEVTDKGDVPEGYKVSRKEKRNFPLILESPSPNQTSLYFCASSPPPGTGDFSLFFGSGTQLSVL.

CDR3 nucleotides: TGTGCCAGCAGCTTAGCAGGGTTCTACAATGAGCAGTTCTTC. Translated: CASSLAGFYNEQFF. The chain uses TRBV11-2 and TRBJ2-1; a weak D match, TRBD1 (5 bases). Trimming cost V 1 base and J 3 bases, with 7 bases left between them. The CDR3 sequence is 14 residues long. Germline V gives CDR1 SGHAT, CDR2 FQNNGV.

The gene calls are TRBV6-5 and TRBJ1-2; D uncertain. The CDR3 spans 16 residues. Per the germline V gene, CDR1 is MNHEY and CDR2 is SVGAGI. Trimming cost V 3 bases and J 4 bases, with 18 bases left between them. The CDR3 loop reads CASSYRSAVNIYGYTF. CDR3 bases: TGTGCCAGCAGTTATCGGTCTGCCGTGAATATCTATGGCTACACCTTC.

The gene calls are TRBV5-1 and TRBJ2-7; D not certain. The CDR3 runs to 11 residues. The ends were cut back, 3 bases at V and 3 bases at J, with 4 bases in the middle. CDR1 is SGHRS and CDR2 is YFSETQ in the germline V gene. This chain's CDR3 is CASSSGYEQYF. The CDR3 DNA follows: TGCGCCAGCAGCTCGGGCTACGAGCAGTACTTC. Supplemented by reference TRBV5-1 and TRBJ2-7, the full variable domain reads KAGVTQTPRYLIKTRGQQVTLSCSPISGHRSVSWYQQTPGQGLQFLFEYFSETQRNKGNFPGRFSGRQFSNSRSEMNVSTLELGDSALYLCASSSGYEQYFGPGTRLTVT.

The gene calls are TRBV3-1 (or the pseudogene TRBV3-2) and TRBJ1-1, with D perhaps matching TRBD1 (6 bases). V lost 5 bases to trimming and J lost 3 bases, with 16 bases between them. CDR1 LGHDT and CDR2 YNNKEL come from the germline V gene (reference sequence). The length of the CDR3 is 15 residues. CDR3 region: CASSGPEGEDTEAFF. The CDR3 DNA sequence: TGTGCCAGCAGCGGTCCCGAGGGGGAAGACACTGAAGCTTTCTTT.

The rearrangement links TRBV28 to TRBJ2-1, with D possibly TRBD2 on 5 matching bases. CDR1 is MDHEN, CDR2 SYDVKM, per germline. The length of the CDR3 is 17 residues. The ends were cut back, 1 base at V and 1 base at J, with 14 bases in the middle. CDR3 region: CASSLLAGGRSYNEQFF. CDR3 nucleotide sequence: TGTGCCAGCAGTTTATTGGCCGGAGGCCGTTCCTACAATGAGCAGTTCTTC.

As concerns this clone: Other DNA sequences in this sample translate to the same CDR3. V is TRBV5-1 and J is TRBJ1-2, with D possibly being TRBD1 (6 bases). CDR1 and CDR2 (germline): SGHRS, YFSETQ. The germline V and J ends were trimmed by 2 bases and 8 bases, with 13 bases remaining between them. The CDR3 has 13 amino acids. Written as DNA, the CDR3 is TGCGCCAGCAGCTTACAGGGCTCGGAGGGCTACACCTTC. This translates into CASSLQGSEGYTF.

The chain uses TRBV27 and TRBJ1-1; TRBD1 is a possible D gene (5 bases). Germline V gene sequence: CDR1 MNHEY, CDR2 SMNVEV (reference sequence). V was clipped by 5 bases and J by 5 bases, with 12 bases between them. The CDR3 is 13 amino acids. CDR3 nucleotide sequence: TGTGCCAGCAGTCCAGGGCTCACTACTGAAGCTTTCTTT. This encodes CASSPGLTTEAFF.